The rows below give T cell receptor beta chains drawn from one sample of a study of shared clonotypes between healthy human individuals. Only in-frame clones appear in the TCRdb table, and some are missing; sequencing was by immunoSEQ multiplex PCR. The sample lists fewer than 500,000 clones, roughly 85% occurring once. Input material: PBMCs. These receptors all stem from a woman in her 40s in good health. Some clones in this sample may be carry-over from other donors' samples. CDR3s leave out the opening cysteine and the closing phenylalanine or tryptophan. Fields, in order: J gene, V gene, CDR3 protein.

TRBJ2-2 TRBV6-6 ASSLQTGGVPGELF
TRBJ2-1 TRBV19 ASSIGVTNEQF
TRBJ1-1 TRBV19 ASSIYGNTEAF
TRBJ2-1 TRBV19 ASTHWSTSGALNEQF
TRBJ1-2 TRBV9 ASSVETGGSYGYT
TRBJ1-5 TRBV6-6 ASSKTGGDQPQH
TRBJ1-3 TRBV6-6 ASSFYRDTIY
TRBJ1-4 TRBV5-8 ASSFRSGARSEKLF
TRBJ2-2 TRBV4-3 ASSWETNTGELF
TRBJ1-1 TRBV29-1 SVDQGAGAF
TRBJ2-1 TRBV5-1 ASSPGTSGYEQF
TRBJ2-2 TRBV18 ASSPFPPRGSSSGELF
TRBJ2-1 TRBV7-6 ASSYPRAGGPNEQF
TRBJ2-5 TRBV7-2 ASSFGSGVRETQY
TRBJ2-2 TRBV9 ASTPLSGGDSTGELF
TRBJ1-1 TRBV16 ASSQPPLGDTEAF
TRBJ2-1 TRBV28 ASSSPSAGRYNEQF
TRBJ2-7 TRBV18 ASSPIDSSYEQY
TRBJ1-1 TRBV29-1 SVESPRRTEAF
TRBJ2-7 TRBV6-1 ASQREQRRQY
TRBJ2-7 TRBV6-5 ASSYAARSYEQY
TRBJ2-3 TRBV19 ASSYGLAGTDTQY
TRBJ2-5 TRBV28 ASSLFPAEVGAQY
TRBJ2-2 TRBV11-1 ASTWGLGNTGELF
TRBJ2-3 TRBV11-2 ASSSPGPLAGLADTQY
TRBJ2-3 TRBV5-1 ASSGSSGNTDTQY
TRBJ1-5 TRBV19 ASSMGSNQPQH
TRBJ2-1 TRBV5-1 ASSFTGTSSYNEQF
TRBJ2-1 TRBV5-4 AAASGISYNEQF
TRBJ1-2 TRBV5-8 ASSNTGTGYYGYT
TRBJ1-5 TRBV11-2 ASSYDRVQGGPQH
TRBJ2-7 TRBV7-8 ASSRRLAPYEQY
TRBJ1-1 TRBV4-1 ASSQDLTDRGEAF
TRBJ1-1 TRBV29-1 SVEESHEAF
TRBJ2-5 TRBV7-3 ASSRTRQETQY
TRBJ1-1 TRBV19 ASSMGLIKNTEAF